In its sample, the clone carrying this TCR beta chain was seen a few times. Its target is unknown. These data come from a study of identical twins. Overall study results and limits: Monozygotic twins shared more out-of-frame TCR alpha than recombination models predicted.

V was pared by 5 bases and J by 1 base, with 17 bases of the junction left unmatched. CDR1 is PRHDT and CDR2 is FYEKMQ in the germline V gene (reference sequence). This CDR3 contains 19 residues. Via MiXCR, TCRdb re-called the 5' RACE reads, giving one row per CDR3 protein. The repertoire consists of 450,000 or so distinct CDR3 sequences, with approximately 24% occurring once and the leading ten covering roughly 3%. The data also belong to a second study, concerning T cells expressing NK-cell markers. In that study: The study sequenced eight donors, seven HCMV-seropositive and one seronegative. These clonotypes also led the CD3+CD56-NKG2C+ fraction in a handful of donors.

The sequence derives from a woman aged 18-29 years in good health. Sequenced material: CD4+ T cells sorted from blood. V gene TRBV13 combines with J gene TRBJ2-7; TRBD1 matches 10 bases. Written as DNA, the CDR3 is TGTGCCAGCAGCCTCCCGGGACAGGGGACTTATGGGGATTCCTACGAGCAGTACTTC. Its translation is CASSLPGQGTYGDSYEQYF.